Listed here are 4 T cell receptor beta chains from one sample, sequenced in a study of PD-1 blockade in mismatch repair-deficient tumors. Profiling relied on immunoSEQ multiplex PCR, and the TCRdb table lists in-frame clones only, not all of them. This sample has around 49,000 clones; 77% occur once, and the top ten carry 2.5% to 4%. This specimen was PBMCs, taken before pembrolizumab treatment. These TCRs come from an adult with mismatch repair-deficient cancer.

The rearrangement links TRBV21-1 to TRBJ1-1. TRBV21-1 is designated a pseudogene. The CDR3 is 17 residues long. The CDR3 nucleotides are TGTGCCAGCAGCAAAGACGACGGAGTCGGAATGAACACTGAAGCTTTCTTT. Its translation is CASSKDDGVGMNTEAFF.

The V call is TRBV7-3, the J call TRBJ2-1; 8 nucleotides align to TRBD2. The CDR3 contains 16 residues. Germline V gene lookup returns CDR1 SGHTA and CDR2 FQGTGA. V was pared by 2 bases and J by 1 base, with 4 bases of the junction left unmatched. The chain's CDR3 is CASSLEAGESYNEQFF. The CDR3 DNA reads TGTGCCAGCAGCTTAGAAGCGGGAGAGTCCTACAATGAGCAGTTCTTC.

The rearrangement uses TRBV19 and TRBJ1-5; 9 nucleotides line up with TRBD1. The CDR3 is made up of 16 amino acids. Germline CDR1 is LNHDA and CDR2 is SQIVND (reference sequence). V dropped 3 bases and J dropped 7; count of bases not matched to a gene: 10. CDR3 protein: CASSIPGQGKNQPQHF. CDR3 nucleotides: TGTGCCAGTAGTATCCCGGGACAGGGAAAGAACCAGCCCCAGCATTTT.

The chain combines TRBV5-1 with TRBJ2-2; the match to TRBD2 covers 13 bases. Looked up from germline, CDR1 is SGHRS and CDR2 is YFSETQ. The CDR3 extends over 17 amino acids. The trim removed 4 bases at V and 5 bases at J, leaving 8 bases unmatched. The CDR3 reads CASSRGTSGASTGELFF. The CDR3 region has the DNA TGCGCCAGCAGCAGAGGGACTAGCGGGGCCTCGACCGGGGAGCTGTTTTTT.